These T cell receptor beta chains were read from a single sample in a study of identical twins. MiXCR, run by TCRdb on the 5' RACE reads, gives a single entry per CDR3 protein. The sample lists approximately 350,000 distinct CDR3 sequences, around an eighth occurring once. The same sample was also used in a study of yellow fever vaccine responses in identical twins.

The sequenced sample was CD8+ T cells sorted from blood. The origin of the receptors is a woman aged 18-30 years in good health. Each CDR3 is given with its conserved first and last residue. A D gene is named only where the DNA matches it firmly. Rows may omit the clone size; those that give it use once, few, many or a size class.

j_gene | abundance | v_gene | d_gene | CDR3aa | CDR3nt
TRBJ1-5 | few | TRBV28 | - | CASSRSGTNNQPQHF | TGTGCCAGCAGTCGATCCGGGACAAATAATCAGCCCCAGCATTTT
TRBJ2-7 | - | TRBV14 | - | CASSQEGRAYEQYF | TGTGCCAGCAGCCAAGAAGGTAGAGCCTACGAGCAGTACTTC
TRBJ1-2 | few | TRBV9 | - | CASSVEEQGYTF | TGTGCCAGCAGCGTAGAAGAGCAAGGCTACACCTTC
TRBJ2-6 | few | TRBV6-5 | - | CASSYLGQGSGANVLTF | TGTGCCAGCAGTTACTTGGGGCAGGGCTCTGGGGCCAACGTCCTGACTTTC
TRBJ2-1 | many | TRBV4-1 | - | CASSTTGLDEQFF | TGCGCCAGCAGCACCACAGGGCTCGATGAGCAGTTCTTC
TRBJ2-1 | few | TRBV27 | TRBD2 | CASSPTSGSPHEQFF | TGTGCCAGCAGTCCGACTAGCGGGAGTCCCCATGAGCAGTTCTTC
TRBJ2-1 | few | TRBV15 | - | CATSSRELSRNEQFF | TGTGCCACCAGCAGCCGGGAGCTAAGCCGCAATGAGCAGTTCTTC
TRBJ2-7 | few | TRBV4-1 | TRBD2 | CASSQDFSGSYYEQYF | TGCGCCAGCAGCCAAGACTTCAGCGGGAGTTACTACGAGCAGTACTTC
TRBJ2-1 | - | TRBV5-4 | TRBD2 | CASSLVWREGLYLYNEQFF | TGTGCCAGCAGCTTGGTCTGGCGGGAGGGCCTATATCTCTACAATGAGCAGTTCTTC
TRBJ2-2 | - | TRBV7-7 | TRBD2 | CASSARLAGGQKGELFF | TGTGCCAGCAGCGCCAGACTAGCGGGGGGACAGAAGGGGGAGCTGTTTTTT
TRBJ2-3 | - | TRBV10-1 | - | CASSEHGARADTQYF | TGCGCCAGCAGTGAACACGGGGCTCGGGCAGATACGCAGTATTTT
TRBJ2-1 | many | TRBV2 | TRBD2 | CASSGGTSGNNNEQFF | TGTGCCAGCAGCGGTGGGACTAGCGGGAATAACAATGAGCAGTTCTTC
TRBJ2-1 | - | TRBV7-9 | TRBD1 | CASLEGAGPHF | TGTGCCAGCCTAGAGGGGGCAGGGCCCCACTTC
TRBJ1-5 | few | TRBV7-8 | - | CASSPHRVEPQHF | TGTGCCAGCAGCCCTCACCGGGTTGAGCCCCAGCATTTT
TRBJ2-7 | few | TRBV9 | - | CASSVGYGSSYEQYF | TGTGCCAGCAGCGTAGGGTACGGGAGTTCCTACGAGCAGTACTTC
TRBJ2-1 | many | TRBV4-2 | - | CASSQDHDGGTYNEQFF | TGTGCCAGCAGCCAAGATCATGACGGGGGAACATACAATGAGCAGTTCTTC
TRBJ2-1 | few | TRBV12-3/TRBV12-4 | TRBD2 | CASTRGSGFPQFF | TGTGCCAGCACCCGGGGTAGCGGGTTTCCCCAGTTCTTC
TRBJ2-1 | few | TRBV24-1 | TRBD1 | CATGQRNYNEQFF | TGTGCCACGGGACAGAGGAACTACAATGAGCAGTTCTTC
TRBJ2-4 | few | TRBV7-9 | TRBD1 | CASSSVGTGKNIQYF | TGTGCCAGCAGCTCCGTAGGGACAGGGAAAAACATTCAGTACTTC
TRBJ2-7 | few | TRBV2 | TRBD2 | CASTGPNRGTSGSSYEQYF | TGTGCCAGCACGGGGCCGAATCGAGGAACTAGCGGGAGTTCCTACGAGCAGTACTTC
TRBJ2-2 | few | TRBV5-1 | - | CASSLVRGPRPGELFF | TGCGCCAGCAGCTTGGTTCGGGGACCCAGGCCCGGGGAGCTGTTTTTT
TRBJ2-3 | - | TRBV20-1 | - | CSASPGPSTDTQYF | TGCAGTGCTAGTCCCGGACCAAGCACAGATACGCAGTATTTT
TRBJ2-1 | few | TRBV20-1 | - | CSAAPNLATYNEQFF | TGCAGTGCTGCCCCGAATCTAGCCACCTACAATGAGCAGTTCTTC
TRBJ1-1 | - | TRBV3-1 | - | CASSQDLGNTEAFF | TGTGCCAGCAGCCAAGATTTAGGGAACACTGAAGCTTTCTTT
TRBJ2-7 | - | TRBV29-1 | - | CSHPGGGSSSYNEQYF | TGCAGCCATCCTGGGGGCGGGAGTTCGTCCTACAATGAGCAGTACTTC
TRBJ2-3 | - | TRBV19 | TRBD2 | CATYSSGGATTDTQYF | TGTGCCACCTACTCTAGCGGGGGGGCCACGACAGATACGCAGTATTTT
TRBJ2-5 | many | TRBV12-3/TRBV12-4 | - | CASQLSGNQETQYF | TGTGCCAGTCAACTTAGCGGAAACCAAGAGACCCAGTACTTC
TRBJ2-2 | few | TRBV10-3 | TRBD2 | CAILRGDNTGELFF | TGTGCCATCCTCCGGGGGGATAACACCGGGGAGCTGTTTTTT